In its sample, the clone carrying this T cell receptor (beta chain) was seen a few times. Antigen specificity is unknown. This specimen belongs to a study of response to subunit inactivated influenza vaccine. General study findings and limits: Authors suggested each seasonal flu vaccination may recruit only limited numbers of new T cells.

MiXCR, run by TCRdb on the RT-PCR reads, gives a single entry per CDR3 protein. Among around 530,000 distinct CDR3 sequences listed, over 9.5% were seen once. CDR1 is LGHDT, CDR2 YNNKEL, per germline (reference sequence). The V gene lost 1 base and the J gene lost 0 bases, with 10 bases spanning the gap. CDR3 size: 16 residues. The TCR originated in a man in his fifties who received an inactivated influenza vaccine. The V call is TRBV3-1, the J call TRBJ2-4; D gene uncertain. The sequencing here drew on PBMCs from blood, taken on the day of vaccination. Here the CDR3 reads CASSQAMGLAKNIQYF. In nucleotides, the CDR3 is TGTGCCAGCAGCCAAGCAATGGGGTTAGCCAAAAACATTCAGTACTTC.